The entry that follows covers one T cell receptor beta chain sequence. Antigen specificity is unknown. The CDR3 covers 15 residues. Per the germline V gene, CDR1 is SGHVS and CDR2 is FNYEAQ. Trimming removed 2 bases from V and 8 bases from J; junction bases left unmatched: 6. This sample is part of a study of tumour-infiltrating T cells in Burkitt lymphoma. Study summary: Patients covered every epidemiological subtype of Burkitt lymphoma. Survival, overall and progression-free, tracked with productive clonality.

TCRdb keeps only in-frame clones here, not all; method: immunoSEQ multiplex PCR. The table shows some 1,200 clones, with about 12% occurring only once. Study observations and caveats: Many Burkitt lymphoma patients shared several public clonotypes.

The sequenced sample consisted of tumor tissue. The rearrangement uses TRBV7-6 and TRBJ2-1; TRBD2 aligns across 10 bases. The sequence was collected from a human donor with Burkitt lymphoma. The CDR3 sequence: CASSLPAGGFYEQFF. The CDR3 bases are TGTGCCAGCAGCTTACCAGCGGGAGGGTTCTATGAGCAGTTCTTC.